A selection of T cell receptor beta chains follows, all from one sample in a study of shared T cell receptors in the human thymus. Measured with immunoSEQ multiplex PCR; TCRdb has only the in-frame clones, and not every one. The data hold 550,000 to 800,000 clones, with roughly 88% observed a single time. These data also featured in a second study, about human thymus T cells.

The source material was thymocytes. The source of these receptors is a girl less than two years old with a congenital heart defect. Both conserved end residues are part of each CDR3. The D gene is left open where the match is weak. Some rows have no size entry. The others give once, few or many, or a class for an expanded clone.

J: TRBJ2-5; V: TRBV5-6; size: -; D: TRBD1; CDR3: CASSFRDREYPLAMQYF; DNA: TGTGCCAGCAGCTTCCGGGACAGGGAATACCCGCTGGCGATGCAGTACTTC
J: TRBJ1-3; V: TRBV9; size: -; D: -; CDR3: CASSADLRGNTIYF; DNA: TGTGCCAGCAGCGCCGATCTGCGGGGAAACACCATATATTTT
J: TRBJ1-5; V: TRBV6-6; size: -; D: TRBD1; CDR3: CASRRPGQGDQPQHF; DNA: TGTGCCAGCAGGCGCCCGGGACAGGGAGATCAGCCCCAGCATTTT
J: TRBJ1-2; V: TRBV10-3; size: -; D: -; CDR3: CAISGYRVGYTF; DNA: TGTGCCATCAGTGGTTACAGGGTTGGCTACACCTTC
J: TRBJ1-1; V: TRBV15; size: few; D: -; CDR3: CATSRKARGPHYTSGTEAFF; DNA: TGTGCCACCAGCAGAAAGGCCAGGGGACCGCACTACACCTCGGGCACTGAAGCTTTCTTT
J: TRBJ2-3; V: TRBV11-2; size: -; D: TRBD2; CDR3: CASSLLAGDVPYF; DNA: TGTGCCAGCAGCTTACTAGCGGGGGATGTCCCGTATTTT
J: TRBJ2-5; V: TRBV7-6; size: -; D: -; CDR3: CASSPKWRGPETQYF; DNA: TGTGCCAGCAGCCCTAAATGGAGGGGGCCAGAGACCCAGTACTTC
J: TRBJ1-2; V: TRBV19; size: -; D: TRBD1; CDR3: CASRSDRDINGYTF; DNA: TGTGCCAGTAGAAGCGACAGGGACATCAATGGCTACACCTTC
J: TRBJ1-2; V: TRBV7-8; size: -; D: -; CDR3: CASSQTTNYGYTF; DNA: TGTGCCAGCAGCCAGACAACTAACTATGGCTACACCTTC
J: TRBJ2-7; V: TRBV5-4; size: -; D: -; CDR3: CASSPGFPGHKARGAYEQYF; DNA: TGTGCCAGCAGCCCAGGGTTCCCGGGACACAAGGCACGGGGGGCCTACGAGCAGTACTTC
J: TRBJ1-1; V: TRBV11-2; size: -; D: -; CDR3: CASSLDAGDLGAFF; DNA: TGTGCCAGCAGCTTAGATGCGGGGGACCTAGGAGCTTTCTTT
J: TRBJ2-1; V: TRBV7-9; size: -; D: -; CDR3: CASSFGGHNEQFF; DNA: TGTGCCAGCAGCTTTGGAGGACACAATGAGCAGTTCTTC
J: TRBJ2-1; V: TRBV7-4; size: -; D: TRBD1; CDR3: CASSLEGANSYNEQFF; DNA: TGTGCCAGCAGCTTAGAGGGGGCGAACTCCTACAATGAGCAGTTCTTC
J: TRBJ1-1; V: TRBV7-6; size: -; D: -; CDR3: CASSPGDGQAGYEDTEAFF; DNA: TGTGCCAGCAGCCCGGGGGATGGTCAGGCAGGGTACGAGGACACTGAAGCTTTCTTT
J: TRBJ2-7; V: TRBV5-4; size: few; D: TRBD1; CDR3: CASSSGTGGHEQYF; DNA: TGTGCCAGCAGCTCCGGGACAGGGGGCCACGAGCAGTACTTC
J: TRBJ2-5; V: TRBV7-9; size: -; D: TRBD2; CDR3: CASSNRRGGGYQETQYF; DNA: TGTGCCAGCAGCAACCGGCGTGGGGGGGGGTACCAAGAGACCCAGTACTTC
J: TRBJ2-1; V: TRBV10-3; size: -; D: TRBD2; CDR3: CAIRTGLVGVWDEQFF; DNA: TGTGCCATCAGGACGGGACTAGTTGGGGTCTGGGATGAGCAGTTCTTC
J: TRBJ1-2; V: TRBV27; size: -; D: TRBD1; CDR3: CASTPRVGAGGSYGYTF; DNA: TGTGCCAGCACCCCCCGGGTGGGGGCAGGGGGCAGTTATGGCTACACCTTC
J: TRBJ1-1; V: TRBV9; size: once; D: -; CDR3: CASSVGFPSGEAFF; DNA: TGTGCCAGCAGCGTAGGCTTTCCCTCGGGGGAAGCTTTCTTT
J: TRBJ1-5; V: TRBV30; size: -; D: -; CDR3: CAWSELPGVGNQPQHF; DNA: TGTGCCTGGAGCGAGCTCCCAGGGGTGGGCAATCAGCCCCAGCATTTT
J: TRBJ2-7; V: TRBV5-4; size: -; D: TRBD2; CDR3: CASSLGSGGARLNYEQYF; DNA: TGTGCCAGCAGCTTGGGTAGCGGGGGGGCACGCCTCAACTACGAGCAGTACTTC
J: TRBJ1-6; V: TRBV6-1; size: -; D: -; CDR3: CASRSVGSLALHF; DNA: TGTGCCAGCAGGTCAGTCGGGTCTCTGGCCCTCCACTTT
J: TRBJ2-7; V: TRBV5-1; size: -; D: TRBD2; CDR3: CASRRGQDFSGGGYEQYF; DNA: TGCGCCAGCAGACGGGGACAGGATTTTAGCGGGGGGGGCTACGAGCAGTACTTC
J: TRBJ1-6; V: TRBV14; size: -; D: TRBD1; CDR3: CASSPSGQDNSPLHF; DNA: TGTGCCAGCAGCCCTTCGGGACAGGATAATTCACCCCTCCACTTT
J: TRBJ1-3; V: TRBV29-1; size: few; D: -; CDR3: CSAVGGPSGNTIYF; DNA: TGCAGCGCCGTGGGGGGGCCATCTGGAAACACCATATATTTT
J: TRBJ1-5; V: TRBV2; size: -; D: -; CDR3: CASSEGQRSNQPQHF; DNA: TGTGCCAGCAGTGAAGGTCAGCGTAGCAATCAGCCCCAGCATTTT
J: TRBJ1-1; V: TRBV19; size: -; D: TRBD1; CDR3: CASSIDTVGQDYTEAFF; DNA: TGTGCCAGTAGTATAGATACGGTGGGACAGGATTACACTGAAGCTTTCTTT
J: TRBJ1-5; V: TRBV19; size: few; D: -; CDR3: CASSIGGGMGRSDQPQHF; DNA: TGTGCCAGTAGTATAGGGGGAGGGATGGGCCGCTCCGATCAGCCCCAGCATTTT
J: TRBJ1-1; V: TRBV7-2; size: -; D: -; CDR3: CASSLAPGRGTEAFF; DNA: TGTGCCAGCAGCTTAGCGCCAGGGCGTGGGACTGAAGCTTTCTTT
J: TRBJ1-3; V: TRBV28; size: -; D: -; CDR3: CASSPPPPTGSSGNTIYF; DNA: TGTGCCAGCAGTCCACCACCTCCGACAGGTAGCTCTGGAAACACCATATATTTT
J: TRBJ1-4; V: TRBV6-5; size: few; D: TRBD1; CDR3: CASSYSGQGREKLFF; DNA: TGTGCCAGCAGTTACTCGGGACAGGGGCGCGAAAAACTGTTTTTT
J: TRBJ2-1; V: TRBV10-1; size: -; D: TRBD1; CDR3: CASRMDRVSREQFF; DNA: TGCGCCAGCAGGATGGACAGGGTCAGTCGGGAGCAGTTCTTC
J: TRBJ1-5; V: TRBV27; size: -; D: -; CDR3: CASSLGMGGNNQPQHF; DNA: TGTGCCAGCAGTCTAGGGATGGGAGGGAATAATCAGCCCCAGCATTTT
J: TRBJ1-5; V: TRBV28; size: -; D: TRBD1; CDR3: CAINRDRVFYSNQPQHF; DNA: TGTGCCATCAACCGGGACAGAGTCTTTTATAGCAATCAGCCCCAGCATTTT
J: TRBJ2-7; V: TRBV6-1; size: once; D: -; CDR3: CASYSRSSYEQYF; DNA: TGTGCCAGCTACAGCCGAAGCTCCTACGAGCAGTACTTC
J: TRBJ1-5; V: TRBV19; size: -; D: TRBD1; CDR3: CASSRTGGEKQPQHF; DNA: TGTGCCAGTAGCCGGACAGGGGGCGAAAAACAGCCCCAGCATTTT
J: TRBJ2-1; V: TRBV29-1; size: -; D: -; CDR3: CSVEDRGVPNNEQFF; DNA: TGCAGCGTTGAAGATCGCGGGGTACCCAACAATGAGCAGTTCTTC
J: TRBJ2-3; V: TRBV11-2; size: -; D: -; CDR3: CASSFNSSTDTQYF; DNA: TGTGCCAGCAGCTTTAATTCCAGCACAGATACGCAGTATTTT
J: TRBJ1-2; V: TRBV5-6; size: -; D: -; CDR3: CASSPGGAPYGYTF; DNA: TGTGCCAGCAGCCCGGGGGGGGCTCCCTATGGCTACACCTTC
J: TRBJ2-1; V: TRBV4-1; size: -; D: TRBD1; CDR3: CASSLGGDRGTQGDNEQFF; DNA: TGCGCCAGCAGCCTGGGTGGCGACAGGGGAACACAAGGGGACAATGAGCAGTTCTTC
J: TRBJ2-7; V: TRBV5-6; size: -; D: -; CDR3: CASSLRRGGPYEQYF; DNA: TGTGCCAGCAGCTTGCGGAGGGGGGGACCCTACGAGCAGTACTTC
J: TRBJ2-7; V: TRBV10-3; size: -; D: TRBD1; CDR3: CAIRTGERSRPYEQYF; DNA: TGTGCCATCAGAACAGGGGAACGGAGTCGTCCTTACGAGCAGTACTTC
J: TRBJ2-7; V: TRBV7-2; size: once; D: -; CDR3: CASSLEQGGYEQYF; DNA: TGTGCCAGCAGCTTAGAACAGGGCGGCTACGAGCAGTACTTC
J: TRBJ2-1; V: TRBV11-2; size: -; D: TRBD2; CDR3: CASSSRIIAGGHSYNEQFF; DNA: TGTGCCAGCAGCTCCCGAATTATAGCGGGGGGCCACTCCTACAATGAGCAGTTCTTC
J: TRBJ2-3; V: TRBV4-1; size: -; D: -; CDR3: CASSHTTGDTQYF; DNA: TGCGCCAGCAGCCACACTACCGGGGATACGCAGTATTTT
J: TRBJ1-2; V: TRBV28; size: -; D: -; CDR3: CASSFNAGNGYTF; DNA: TGTGCCAGCAGTTTTAATGCAGGGAATGGCTACACCTTC
J: TRBJ1-1; V: TRBV12-5; size: -; D: -; CDR3: CASGSPSLRSGPYTEAFF; DNA: TGTGCTAGTGGTTCCCCTAGTTTGAGATCCGGTCCGTACACTGAAGCTTTCTTT